This TCR beta chain was profiled in a study of T cell changes during pregnancy in multiple sclerosis. Here immunoSEQ multiplex PCR was the method, and the copy in TCRdb shows in-frame clones only, minus some. The sample comprises 60,000 to 90,000 clones, approximately 90% of which are singletons, and approximately 2% rests with the top ten. The sequencing here drew on peripheral blood, taken before pregnancy. The sequence came from a female donor with multiple sclerosis, enrolled in a pregnancy study.

The CDR3 here is CASSYDRTGWNSPLHF. The CDR3 DNA is TGTGCCAGTAGCTACGATCGGACAGGGTGGAATTCACCCCTCCACTTT. V usage is TRBV19 and J usage is TRBJ1-6; 8 bases fit TRBD1. The germline V gene encodes CDR1 LNHDA and CDR2 SQIVND (reference sequence). Losses at the gene ends were 6 bases for V and 7 bases for J; bases not matched to a gene: 11. The CDR3 covers 16 residues.